The 10 T cell receptor beta chains reported below all come from one sample, sequenced in a study of glioma-infiltrating T cells. Amplification of TCR alpha and beta CDR3 regions from RNA used iRepertoire nested multiplex PCR. TCRdb analysed the multiplex PCR reads with MiXCR anew, one entry per CDR3 protein. The profile covers roughly 120,000 distinct CDR3 sequences, with roughly 24% appearing a single time and approximately 16% taken by the ten largest. Source material: glioma tissue, nonneoplastic brain tissue, or PBMCs (not recorded which). The receptors stem from a human donor with low-grade glioma or glioblastoma, undergoing nonglioma brain surgery, or in good health (not recorded which).

This clonotype was recorded many times. The V call is TRBV18, the J call TRBJ2-5; tentatively, D is TRBD2 (6 bases). CDR3 length: 14 amino acids. Germline loops: CDR1 KGHSH, CDR2 LQKENI. V was clipped by 0 bases and J by 5 bases, with 10 bases between them. Here the CDR3 reads CASSPPTRGETQYF. The DNA of the CDR3 is TGTGCCAGCTCACCACCCACCCGGGGGGAGACCCAGTACTTC. The full variable domain, rest sourced from reference TRBV18 and TRBJ2-5, is NAGVMQNPRHLVRRRGQEARLRCSPMKGHSHVYWYRQLPEEGLKFMVYLQKENIIDESGMPKERFSAEFPKEGPSILRIQQVVRGDSAAYFCASSPPTRGETQYFGPGTRLLVL.

This clonotype came up many times. The rearrangement uses TRBV6-6 and TRBJ2-6, with a weak D call TRBD1 (5 bases). Germline CDR1 MNHNY, CDR2 SVGAGI (reference sequence). CDR3 length: 18 residues. Trimming left V 0 bases short and J 4 bases short, with 16 bases between. The CDR3 is CASSYSTVGPSGANVLTF. CDR3 nucleotides: TGTGCCAGCAGTTACTCGACAGTGGGGCCTTCCGGGGCCAACGTCCTGACTTTC.

This clonotype came up many times. The chain employs TRBV10-3 and TRBJ1-2; possibly TRBD1 for D (6 bases). V was clipped by 4 bases and J by 2 bases, with 8 bases between them. The CDR3 contains 13 residues. Germline values: CDR1 ENHRY, CDR2 SYGVKD. CDR3 sequence reads: CAISVDSNYGYTF. CDR3 DNA: TGTGCCATCAGTGTGGACAGCAACTATGGCTACACCTTC.

The V call is TRBV6-6, the J call TRBJ2-1; D may match TRBD1 or TRBD2 (7 bases each). V was clipped by 4 bases and J by 7 bases, with 14 bases between them. This CDR3 is 14 amino acids long. Germline assignment: CDR1 MNHNY and CDR2 SVGAGI (reference sequence). The CDR3 is CASSSRQGGNEQFF. DNA for the CDR3: TGTGCCAGCAGTTCTAGGCAGGGGGGGAATGAGCAGTTCTTC.

There are a few counts of this clonotype. The chain recombines TRBV30 with TRBJ2-5; 9 nucleotides agree with TRBD2. J lost 4 bases, V lost 0 bases, and 9 bases had no gene match. CDR1 GTSNPN and CDR2 SVGIG come from the germline V gene (reference sequence). The CDR3 sequence is 16 residues long. The CDR3 loop reads CAWSVGLAGVLETQYF. For the CDR3, the DNA is TGTGCCTGGAGTGTAGGGTTAGCGGGAGTATTAGAGACCCAGTACTTC.

This clonotype was counted only a few times. The J gene is TRBJ2-3, the V gene TRBV29-1, with 8 bases matching TRBD1. Losses at the gene ends were 5 bases for V and 3 bases for J; bases not matched to a gene: 7. This CDR3 has 14 residues. Germline loops: CDR1 SQVTM, CDR2 ANQGSEA. The CDR3 region has the DNA TGCAGCGTTCTTCCCACAGGGGGGACAGATACGCAGTATTTT. Encoded protein: CSVLPTGGTDTQYF.

The rearrangement uses TRBV2 and TRBJ2-7, with D unresolved. The germline CDR1 and CDR2 sequences are SNHLY and FYNNEI. The CDR3 runs 15 residues. CDR3 sequence reads: CSISDGYTSSDEQYF. DNA of the CDR3: TGTTCCATCAGTGATGGGTACACTTCCAGCGACGAGCAGTACTTC.

In the case of this clonotype: With a much larger clone just one base away, this may be a read error. The V gene is TRBV7-9, the J gene TRBJ1-5; TRBD1 is a possible D gene (6 bases). The CDR3 covers 13 residues. Germline assignment: CDR1 SEHNR and CDR2 FQNEAQ (reference sequence). The CDR3 bases are TGTGCCAGCAGCTTAGGGTGGGGGCAGCCCAAGCATTTT. Translation gives CASSLGWGQPKHF.

J is TRBJ2-1 and V is TRBV4-2; D may be TRBD1 (5 bases). CDR3 length equals 16 residues. The V end lost 0 bases, the J end lost 0 bases, and 9 bases lay between the germline ends. Germline loops: CDR1 LGHNA, CDR2 YNFKEQ. The CDR3 here is CASSQEGQSSYNEQFF. CDR3 nucleotide sequence: TGTGCCAGCAGCCAAGAGGGGCAGAGCTCCTACAATGAGCAGTTCTTC.

On this clonotype itself: One junction end does not reproduce the germline sequence, and a read error may be involved. The chain joins TRBV4-3 to TRBJ2-5; D may match TRBD1 or TRBD2 (5 bases each). Germline V gene data show CDR1 as LGHNA and CDR2 as YSLEER. CDR3 length: 14 residues. DNA of the CDR3: TGCGCCAGCAGCCAAAGGGGACCTCAAGAGACCCAGCACTTC. Amino acid sequence: CASSQRGPQETQHF.